This TCR beta chain is drawn from a study of identical twins. V lost 5 bases and J 4 bases, leaving 14 bases between the germline ends. The CDR3 totals 14 residues. Findings of the study overall: Beta out-of-frame sequences showed weaker excess sharing between twins.

TCRdb used MiXCR to reprocess the 5' RACE reads, holding one entry per CDR3 protein. Here the sample spans roughly 280,000 distinct CDR3 sequences, less than 9.5% being singletons. In its sample, this clonotype was seen many times. Its specificity is unknown. In addition, the sample was reused for a study of yellow fever vaccine responses in identical twins.

This sequence was found in a woman under 30 in good health. The sample consisted of CD8+ T cells sorted from blood. This chain joins TRBV12-3 or TRBV12-4 and TRBJ2-5; a weak D match, TRBD2 (5 bases). The CDR3: CASSPLPAGETQYF. DNA for the CDR3: TGTGCCAGCAGTCCCCTCCCGGCGGGAGAGACCCAGTACTTC.